The clone carrying this T cell receptor beta chain was seen once. Trimming stripped 1 base from V and 7 bases from J, with 14 bases between. The CDR3 is 15 residues long. Germline CDR1 reads LGHNA; CDR2 reads YNFKEQ. The data belong to a study of cytomegalovirus exposure and HLA in healthy donors. Primers for the PCR totalled 60 Vbeta and 13 Jbeta. The repertoire was sequenced with immunoSEQ multiplex PCR; TCRdb's copy has only in-frame clones and lacks some. The sample has approximately 180,000 clones, 81% seen once; the top ten hold about 1.7%. The chain combines TRBV4-2 with TRBJ2-1; D gene unclear. The material sequenced was PBMCs. This receptor was taken from a man younger than 30 in good health and CMV-seronegative. The CDR3 spells CASSQAAPRINEQFF. The CDR3 DNA reads as TGTGCCAGCAGCCAAGCTGCCCCTAGAATAAATGAGCAGTTCTTC.